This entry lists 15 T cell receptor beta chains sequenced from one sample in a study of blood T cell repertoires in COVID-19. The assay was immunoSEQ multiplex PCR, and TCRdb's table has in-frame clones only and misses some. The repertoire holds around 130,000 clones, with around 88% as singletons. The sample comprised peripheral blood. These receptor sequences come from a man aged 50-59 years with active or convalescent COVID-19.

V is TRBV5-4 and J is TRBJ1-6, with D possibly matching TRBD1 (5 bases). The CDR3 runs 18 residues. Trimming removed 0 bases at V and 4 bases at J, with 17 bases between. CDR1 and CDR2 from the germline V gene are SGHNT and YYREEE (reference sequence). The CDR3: CASSLAPQGGMYNSPLHF. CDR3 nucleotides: TGTGCCAGCAGCTTGGCCCCCCAGGGAGGGATGTATAATTCACCCCTCCACTTT. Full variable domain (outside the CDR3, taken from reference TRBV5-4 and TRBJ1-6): ETGVTQSPTHLIKTRGQQVTLRCSSQSGHNTVSWYQQALGQGPQFIFQYYREEENGRGNFPPRFSGLQFPNYSSELNVNALELDDSALYLCASSLAPQGGMYNSPLHFGNGTRLTVT.

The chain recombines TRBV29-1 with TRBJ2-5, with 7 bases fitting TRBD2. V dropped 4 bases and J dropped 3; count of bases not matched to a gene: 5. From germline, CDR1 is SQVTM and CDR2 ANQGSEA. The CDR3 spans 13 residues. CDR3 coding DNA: TGCAGCGTTGTAGTGGCGGGAGAAGAGACCCAGTACTTC. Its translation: CSVVVAGEETQYF. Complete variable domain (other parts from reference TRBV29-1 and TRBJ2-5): SAVISQKPSRDICQRGTSLTIQCQVDSQVTMMFWYRQQPGQSLTLIATANQGSEATYESGFVIDKFPISRPNLTFSTLTVSNMSPEDSSIYLCSVVVAGEETQYFGPGTRLLVL.

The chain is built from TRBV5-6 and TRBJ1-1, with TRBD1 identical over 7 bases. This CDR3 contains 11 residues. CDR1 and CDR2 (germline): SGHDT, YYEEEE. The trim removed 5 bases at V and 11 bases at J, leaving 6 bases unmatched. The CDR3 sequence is CASSSTGRAFF. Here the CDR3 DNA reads TGTGCCAGCAGTTCGACAGGGCGGGCTTTCTTT. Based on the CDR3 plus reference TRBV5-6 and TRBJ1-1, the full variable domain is DAGVTQSPTHLIKTRGQQVTLRCSPKSGHDTVSWYQQALGQGPQFIFQYYEEEERQRGNFPDRFSGHQFPNYSSELNVNALLLGDSALYLCASSSTGRAFFGQGTRLTVV.

CDR3 region: CASSLRSGPSLDGYTF. DNA of the CDR3: TGCGCCAGCAGCTTGCGTTCAGGCCCCAGCCTTGATGGCTACACCTTC. V gene TRBV5-1 combines with J gene TRBJ1-2, with D unresolved. V was trimmed by 1 base and J by 6 bases, leaving 19 bases between them. Germline CDR1 reads SGHRS; CDR2 reads YFSETQ. This CDR3 contains 16 residues. Variable domain in full (rest from reference TRBV5-1 and TRBJ1-2): KAGVTQTPRYLIKTRGQQVTLSCSPISGHRSVSWYQQTPGQGLQFLFEYFSETQRNKGNFPGRFSGRQFSNSRSEMNVSTLELGDSALYLCASSLRSGPSLDGYTFGSGTRLTVV.

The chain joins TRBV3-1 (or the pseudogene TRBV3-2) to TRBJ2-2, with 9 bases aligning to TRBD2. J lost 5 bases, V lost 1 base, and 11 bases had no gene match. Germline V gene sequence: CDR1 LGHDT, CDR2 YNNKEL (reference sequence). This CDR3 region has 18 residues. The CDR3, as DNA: TGTGCCAGCAGCCAAGCCCCGCCCTTAGCGGGAGAGACCGGGGAGCTGTTTTTT. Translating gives CASSQAPPLAGETGELFF.

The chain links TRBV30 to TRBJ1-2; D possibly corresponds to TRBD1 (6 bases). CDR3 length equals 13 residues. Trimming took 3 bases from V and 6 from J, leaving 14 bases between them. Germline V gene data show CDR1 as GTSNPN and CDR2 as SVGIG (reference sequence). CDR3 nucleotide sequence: TGTGCCTGGAGAGGAAGGGGGTTGGATGGCTACACCTTC. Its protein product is CAWRGRGLDGYTF.

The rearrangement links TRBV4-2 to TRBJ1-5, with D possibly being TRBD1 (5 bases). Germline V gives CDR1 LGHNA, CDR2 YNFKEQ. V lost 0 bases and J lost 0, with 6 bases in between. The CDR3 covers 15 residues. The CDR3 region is CASSQDQGSNQPQHF. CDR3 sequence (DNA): TGTGCCAGCAGCCAAGACCAGGGTAGCAATCAGCCCCAGCATTTT.

CDR3 DNA: TGTGCCAGCAGCTTAAACTTCGTGGGGGCATCGTTCGGAGAGACCCAGTACTTC. Translated, it gives CASSLNFVGASFGETQYF. The chain combines TRBV11-2 with TRBJ2-5, with a weak D call TRBD1 (6 bases). Trimming pared 2 bases from V and 4 bases from J, leaving 23 bases between. Germline V gene sequence: CDR1 SGHAT, CDR2 FQNNGV. This CDR3 spans 18 amino acids.

The CDR3 loop is CASSLVAGTGVSETQYF. CDR3 nucleotides: TGTGCCAGCAGCTTAGTGGCAGGGACAGGGGTTTCAGAGACCCAGTACTTC. The rearrangement joins TRBV7-8 to TRBJ2-5, with TRBD1 matching over 10 bases. J was trimmed by 4 bases and V by 1 base; bases with no gene match: 9. The CDR3 spans 17 residues. Germline V gene lookup returns CDR1 SGHVS and CDR2 FQNEAQ.

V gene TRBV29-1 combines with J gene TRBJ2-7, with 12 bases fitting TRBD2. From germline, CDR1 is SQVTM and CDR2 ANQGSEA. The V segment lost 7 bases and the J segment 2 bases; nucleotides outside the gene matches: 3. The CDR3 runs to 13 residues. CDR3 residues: CSARLAGAYEQYF. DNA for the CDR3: TGCAGCGCTCGACTAGCGGGAGCCTACGAGCAGTACTTC.

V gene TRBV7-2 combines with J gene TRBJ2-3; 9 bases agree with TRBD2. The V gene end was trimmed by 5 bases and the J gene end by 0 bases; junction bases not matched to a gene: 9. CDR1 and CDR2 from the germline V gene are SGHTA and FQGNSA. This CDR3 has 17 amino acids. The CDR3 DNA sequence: TGTGCCAGCAGCAGTAGCGGGGGTCCCCTTAGCACAGATACGCAGTATTTT. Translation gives CASSSSGGPLSTDTQYF.

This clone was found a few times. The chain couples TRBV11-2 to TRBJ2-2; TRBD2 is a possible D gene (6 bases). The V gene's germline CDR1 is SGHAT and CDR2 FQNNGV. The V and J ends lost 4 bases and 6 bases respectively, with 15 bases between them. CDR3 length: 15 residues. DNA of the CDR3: TGTGCCAGCAGCTCACTTCAACTAGCCTCCGGGGAGCTGTTTTTT. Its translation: CASSSLQLASGELFF.

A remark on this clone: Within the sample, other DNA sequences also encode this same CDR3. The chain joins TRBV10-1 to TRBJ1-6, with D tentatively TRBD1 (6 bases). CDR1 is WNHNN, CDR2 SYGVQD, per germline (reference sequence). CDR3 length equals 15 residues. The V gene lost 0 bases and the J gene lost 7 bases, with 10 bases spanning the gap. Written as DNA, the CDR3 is TGCGCCAGCAGTGAGTCGAGGACAGAAAATTCACCCCTCCACTTT. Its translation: CASSESRTENSPLHF.

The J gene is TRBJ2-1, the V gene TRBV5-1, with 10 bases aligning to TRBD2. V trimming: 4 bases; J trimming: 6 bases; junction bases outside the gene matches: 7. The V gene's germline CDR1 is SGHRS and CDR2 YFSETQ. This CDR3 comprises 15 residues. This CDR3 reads CASSLLAGAPNEQFF. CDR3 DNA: TGCGCCAGCAGCCTTCTAGCGGGGGCACCCAATGAGCAGTTCTTC.

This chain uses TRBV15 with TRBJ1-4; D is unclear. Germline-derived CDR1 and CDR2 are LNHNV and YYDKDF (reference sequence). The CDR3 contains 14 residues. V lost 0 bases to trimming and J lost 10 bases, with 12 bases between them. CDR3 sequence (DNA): TGTGCCACCAGCAGAGATCGGAGCATGCGAAAACTGTTTTTT. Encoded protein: CATSRDRSMRKLFF.